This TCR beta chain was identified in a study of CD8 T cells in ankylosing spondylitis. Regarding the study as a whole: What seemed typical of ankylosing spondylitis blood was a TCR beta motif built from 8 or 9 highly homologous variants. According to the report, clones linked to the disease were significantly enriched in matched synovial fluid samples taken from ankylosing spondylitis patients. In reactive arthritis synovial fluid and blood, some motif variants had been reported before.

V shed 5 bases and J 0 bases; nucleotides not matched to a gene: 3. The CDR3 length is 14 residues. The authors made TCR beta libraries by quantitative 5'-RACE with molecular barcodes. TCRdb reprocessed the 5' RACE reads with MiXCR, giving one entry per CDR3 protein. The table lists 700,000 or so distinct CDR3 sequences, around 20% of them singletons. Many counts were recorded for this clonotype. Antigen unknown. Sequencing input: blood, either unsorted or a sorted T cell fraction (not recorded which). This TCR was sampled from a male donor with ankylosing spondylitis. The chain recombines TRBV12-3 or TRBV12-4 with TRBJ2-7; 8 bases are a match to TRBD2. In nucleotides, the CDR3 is TGTGCCAGCAGTCCCCTAGCGGGCTCCTACGAGCAGTACTTC. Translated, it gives CASSPLAGSYEQYF.